The 3 T cell receptor beta chains below come from one sample, sequenced in a study of T cells after yellow fever vaccination. TCRdb processed the 5' RACE reads anew with MiXCR; each CDR3 protein has one entry. The table shows some 54,000 distinct CDR3 sequences, with about 6.3% occurring only once. Sequencing was performed on CD8+ T cells not binding an NS4B(214-222) dextramer, sorted from PBMCs, taken approximately 47 days after the first yellow fever vaccination. The source is a young man who received the YFV17D yellow fever vaccine.

The sample holds many counts of this clonotype. V usage is TRBV11-2 and J usage is TRBJ2-7; D ambiguous. This CDR3 comprises 13 residues. CDR1 is SGHAT, CDR2 FQNNGV, per germline. V was cut by 3 bases and J by 2 bases, with 8 bases left in between. CDR3 coding DNA: TGTGCCAGCAGCTTGTTTAGGACCTACGAGCAGTACGTC. Its translation is CASSLFRTYEQYV.

The chain couples TRBV6-5 to TRBJ1-2; possible D gene TRBD1, 5 bases. Per germline, CDR1 MNHEY and CDR2 SVGAGI. The germline V and J ends were trimmed by 0 bases and 5 bases, with 10 bases remaining between them. The CDR3 loop spans 14 amino acids. As DNA, the CDR3 is TGTGCCAGCAGTTACTCGGTCGCAGGGTATGGCTACACCTTC. Translating it yields CASSYSVAGYGYTF.

This clonotype was seen a handful of times. The V call is TRBV7-7, the J call TRBJ2-5; 16 nucleotides align to TRBD2. The trim removed 2 bases at V and 3 bases at J, leaving 3 bases unmatched. Germline CDR1 is SSHAT and CDR2 is FNYEAQ (reference sequence). The CDR3 is 17 residues long. Written as DNA, the CDR3 is TGTGCCAGCAGCTTATCCGGGACTAGCGGGGGGGAAGAGACCCAGTACTTC. Residues: CASSLSGTSGGEETQYF.